This T cell receptor (beta chain) was captured by sequencing in a study of T cell responses to AZD1222 COVID-19 vaccine. The study, taken as a whole, reports: Spike regions recognized by vaccine-associated CD4 TCRs spanned the protein, led by 160-218 and 743-854. Spike-specific TCR breadth and depth grew following two AZD1222 doses. Repertoire sampling happened only post peak T cell response.

TCRdb keeps only in-frame clones here, not all; method: immunoSEQ multiplex PCR. The sample includes approximately 70,000 clones, 80% of them seen just once. CDR1 and CDR2 from the germline V gene are LGHDT and YNNKEL (reference sequence). Trimming left V 2 bases short and J 15 bases short, with 17 bases between. CDR3 length equals 13 residues. With regard to this clone: What it binds is unknown.

This specimen was peripheral blood, taken 28 days after the second AZD1222 dose. This receptor was taken from an adult who received the AZD1222 COVID-19 vaccine. V gene TRBV3-1 (or the pseudogene TRBV3-2) combines with J gene TRBJ2-1; D uncertain. CDR3 residues: CASSQSKRPLLFF. The CDR3 DNA sequence: TGTGCCAGCAGCCAAAGCAAAAGACCACTCCTGTTCTTC.